This T cell receptor beta chain was documented in a study of blood T cell repertoires in COVID-19. Study-level information: In each case, the material was cDNA or gDNA derived from T cells, B-cell-depleted T cells, or PBMCs.

With V trimmed by 7 bases and J by 6 bases, 6 bases remained unmatched. The germline V gene encodes CDR1 SEHNR and CDR2 FQNEAQ (reference sequence). This CDR3 has 12 residues. In the source study's methods: Amplification from reference gene primers served as the basis for estimated nucleated cell counts. Assay used: immunoSEQ multiplex PCR; TCRdb lists only in-frame clones, some missing. V, J and clone size are taken as reported in that table, and D and trimming were inferred from the DNA itself. The sample carries some 150,000 clones, 65% to 85% recorded once. The rearrangement links TRBV7-9 to TRBJ2-7; 7 bases line up with TRBD1. The TCR originated in a man aged 45 to 65 with active or convalescent COVID-19. What was sequenced was peripheral blood. As DNA, the CDR3 is TGTGCCAGCACCGTCGACAGGGTCGAGCAGTACTTC. Protein: CASTVDRVEQYF.